This T cell receptor (beta chain) appears in the sequencing data of a study of early T cells in non-severe SARS-CoV-2 infection. General study points: Lookups in VDJdb leaned toward anti-spike CD8 responses and missed private and CD4 specificities.

Many counts were recorded for this clonotype. The antigen is undetermined. Individual cDNA molecules received unique molecular identifiers during library preparation. Each CDR3 protein is one row after TCRdb ran MiXCR on the 5' RACE reads. Among 90,000 to 120,000 distinct CDR3 sequences listed, around 10% were seen once. Germline V gene sequence: CDR1 MGHDK, CDR2 SYGVNS. The CDR3 has 15 residues. V was clipped by 5 bases and J by 6 bases, with 18 bases between them. The TCR originated in an adult who was a healthcare worker with PCR-confirmed SARS-CoV-2 infection or an uninfected control (not recorded which). Sample: whole blood. This sequence joins TRBV25-1 and TRBJ2-3; a possible D gene is TRBD1 (5 bases). CDR3: CASSRLLTGTDTQYF. Here the CDR3 DNA reads TGTGCCAGCAGTAGGTTACTCACAGGAACGGATACGCAGTATTTT.